The 15 T cell receptor beta chains reported below all come from one sample, sequenced in a study of CD8 T cells in ankylosing spondylitis. TCRdb recomputed calls from the 5' RACE reads with MiXCR, one row per CDR3 protein. The table includes approximately 35,000 distinct CDR3 sequences, 9.5% to 11% detected once. Sequencing was done on a sample of synovial fluid, either unsorted or a sorted T cell fraction (not recorded which). The origin of the receptors is a male donor with ankylosing spondylitis.

This clonotype was seen ten or more times. V and J are TRBV7-6 and TRBJ2-7; 7 bases match TRBD2. The CDR3 spans 15 residues. Germline V lookup: CDR1 SGHVS, CDR2 FNYEAQ. J was trimmed by 1 base and V by 3 bases; bases with no gene match: 6. In DNA, the CDR3 is TGTGCCAGCAGCTTGGACCAAGCGGGATCCTACGAGCAGTACTTC. Its protein product is CASSLDQAGSYEQYF.

Comment on this clonotype: Just one base apart from a much larger clone, this may be a read error. The rearrangement joins TRBV7-9 to TRBJ2-5; possibly TRBD1 for D (6 bases). This CDR3 has 14 amino acids. Germline V gene sequence: CDR1 SEHNR, CDR2 FQNEAQ (reference sequence). This chain's CDR3 is CASSLSGGQETRYF. The CDR3, as DNA: TGTGCCAGCAGCTTATCTGGGGGACAAGAGACCCGGTACTTC.

Of note for this clonotype: With a much larger clone just one base away, this may be a read error. The chain recombines TRBV12-3 or TRBV12-4 with TRBJ2-7; D is unresolved. This CDR3 spans 12 amino acids. CDR3 sequence reads: CANSFGPYEQYF. In DNA, the CDR3 is TGTGCCAACAGTTTCGGACCCTACGAGCAGTACTTC.

The genes are TRBV2 and TRBJ1-1; D is undetermined. The CDR3 covers 11 residues. In germline, CDR1 is SNHLY, CDR2 FYNNEI. V was pared by 10 bases and J by 3 bases, with 9 bases between. The CDR3 protein is CATLADTEAFF. The DNA for the CDR3 is TGTGCCACATTGGCAGACACTGAAGCTTTCTTT.

This clonotype occurred many times. The genes are TRBV6-2 or TRBV6-3 and TRBJ2-3; 8 nucleotides align to TRBD2. The CDR3 spans 14 residues. Germline V lookup: CDR1 MNHEY, CDR2 SVGEGT. After removal of 6 bases from V and 4 bases from J, the junction contained 6 bases not matched to a gene. The DNA of the CDR3 is TGTGCCAGCAGCCCGGGACTAGGGGCAGATACGCAGTATTTT. Protein sequence: CASSPGLGADTQYF.

This chain's CDR3 is CSARGGDQPQHF. In nucleotides, the CDR3 is TGCAGTGCTAGAGGGGGAGATCAGCCCCAGCATTTT. The rearrangement links TRBV20-1 to TRBJ1-5, with D hard to call. The CDR3 has 12 residues. Trimming cost V 1 base and J 5 bases, with 6 bases left between them. Per the germline V gene, CDR1 is DFQATT and CDR2 is SNEGSKA (reference sequence).

Remarks on this clonotype: A much larger clone differs from this one at a single base, so this may be a read error. The chain is built from TRBV6-2 or TRBV6-3 and TRBJ2-1, with D possibly being TRBD2 (7 bases). This CDR3 region has 16 residues. The germline gives CDR1 MNHEY, CDR2 SVGEGT. The CDR3 DNA sequence: TGTACCAGCAGTTACTCCATGTCAGCGGGACAAAATGAGCAGTTCTTC. Encoded protein: CTSSYSMSAGQNEQFF.

This clonotype was seen at least ten times. The gene calls are TRBV6-5 and TRBJ2-7; 8 positions match TRBD2. The CDR3 extends over 18 amino acids. Germline-derived CDR1 and CDR2 are MNHEY and SVGAGI. The V gene end was trimmed by 0 bases and the J gene end by 0 bases; junction bases not matched to a gene: 10. In nucleotides, the CDR3 is TGTGCCAGCAGTTACTCGCATTTAACTAGCGGAAGCTCCTACGAGCAGTACTTC. This sequence encodes CASSYSHLTSGSSYEQYF.

A few counts support this clonotype. The chain links TRBV7-2 to TRBJ1-5; D may be TRBD1 (6 bases). The germline CDR1 and CDR2 sequences are SGHTA and FQGNSA. The CDR3 is 16 residues long. The V gene lost 2 bases and the J gene lost 2 bases, with 13 bases spanning the gap. CDR3 nucleotide sequence: TGTGCCAGCAGCTTAAGACCAGGGGTTGGCAATCAGCCCCAGCATTTT. This codes for CASSLRPGVGNQPQHF.

This clonotype was picked up many times. J is TRBJ2-7 and V is TRBV29-1; unclear D gene. Per the germline V gene, CDR1 is SQVTM and CDR2 is ANQGSEA. The CDR3 is 11 amino acids. Deletions cut 6 bases from V and 2 bases from J, with 8 bases between. The CDR3 DNA reads as TGCAGCGTCCGTATAACCTACGAGCAGTACTTC. It encodes CSVRITYEQYF.

This clonotype was seen more than once but under ten times. This chain uses TRBV20-1 with TRBJ2-3; 13 bases line up with TRBD2. Germline CDR1 and CDR2: DFQATT and SNEGSKA (reference sequence). After removal of 5 bases from V and 0 bases from J, the junction contained 5 bases not matched to a gene. This CDR3 contains 16 residues. CDR3 loop: CSAGGTSGTSTDTQYF. As DNA, the CDR3 is TGCAGTGCTGGCGGGACTAGCGGGACTAGCACAGATACGCAGTATTTT.

The table lists this clonotype with many counts. CDR3 coding DNA: TGTGCCAGCAGCGTAGGGTGGTTCAGCACAGATACGCAGTATTTT. Its translation is CASSVGWFSTDTQYF. This chain joins TRBV9 and TRBJ2-3; D gene ambiguous. This CDR3 spans 15 amino acids. CDR1 and CDR2 (germline): SGDLS, YYNGEE. Deletions cut 0 bases from V and 0 bases from J, with 8 bases between.

The chain has TRBV9 and TRBJ1-4, with 7 bases fitting TRBD1. Germline-derived CDR1 and CDR2 are SGDLS and YYNGEE. The CDR3 has 13 amino acids. Losses at the gene ends were 7 bases for V and 7 bases for J; bases not matched to a gene: 7. The CDR3 is CASGQAGSEKLFF. The CDR3 DNA follows: TGTGCCAGCGGACAGGCGGGGAGTGAAAAACTGTTTTTT.

This clonotype was seen many times. The rearrangement uses TRBV7-9 and TRBJ1-2, with D unresolved. The CDR3 extends over 11 amino acids. V gave up 5 bases and J gave up 8 bases, with 9 bases separating them. CDR1 and CDR2 from the germline V gene are SEHNR and FQNEAQ (reference sequence). The CDR3 DNA follows: TGTGCCAGCAGCCTGGATCAGGGCTACACCTTC. Protein: CASSLDQGYTF.

This clonotype turned up a few times. The chain has TRBV11-3 and TRBJ2-5; possible D gene TRBD1, 6 bases. Trimming stripped 3 bases from V and 4 bases from J, with 15 bases between. Germline CDR1 and CDR2: SGHNT and YENEEA. CDR3 size: 15 residues. In nucleotides, the CDR3 is TGTGCCAGCAGCTTGCAGACAGGCAACGGAGAGACCCAGTACTTC. This codes for CASSLQTGNGETQYF.